Following are 24 T cell receptor beta chains from one sample sequenced in a study of CD4 T cells in relation to SARS-CoV-2 and coronaviruses. Before the COVID-19 pandemic, during about 2010-2018, CD4+ T cells were taken from unexposed donors. Isolation of CD4+ T cells took place after less than 11 days in culture. Their antigens remain unidentified. Clones were read by immunoSEQ multiplex PCR, and TCRdb kept only the in-frame ones, dropping some. The data contain about 26,000 clones, about 70% of them singletons. The specimen sequenced was CD4+ T cells from PBMCs, cultured in vitro. Receptors were obtained from a human donor in good health.

This clone was counted only a few times. The chain employs TRBV10-2 and TRBJ2-2; possibly TRBD2 for D (6 bases). Trimming cost V 4 bases and J 4 bases, with 13 bases left between them. The CDR3 runs to 15 residues. The germline gives CDR1 WSHSY, CDR2 SAAADI. The CDR3 region is CASSATSSGTGELFF. Written as DNA, the CDR3 is TGCGCCAGCAGTGCGACTAGTTCGGGCACCGGGGAGCTGTTTTTT.

This chain joins TRBV5-6 and TRBJ2-2; 11 bases are shared with TRBD2. This CDR3 is built from 18 residues. Trimming cost V 1 base and J 5 bases; bases outside gene matches: 10. CDR1 is SGHDT and CDR2 is YYEEEE in the germline V gene. As DNA, the CDR3 is TGTGCCAGCAGCTTGTTTGGTCTAGCGGGAGGCGGAACCGGGGAGCTGTTTTTT. Its protein is CASSLFGLAGGGTGELFF.

The chain joins TRBV5-1 to TRBJ2-3; 13 bases line up with TRBD2. Trimming took 3 bases from V and 2 from J; bases not matched to a gene: 3. This CDR3 spans 16 amino acids. Germline CDR1 and CDR2: SGHRS and YFSETQ. CDR3: CASSSLAGGPTDTQYF. The CDR3 DNA is TGCGCCAGCAGCTCACTAGCGGGGGGGCCCACAGATACGCAGTATTTT.

The genes are TRBV21-1 and TRBJ1-1; TRBD1, the table's D call, was not compared with the DNA. TRBV21-1 is given as a pseudogene. The length of the CDR3 is 19 residues. The CDR3 loop is CASSRGSLEEDRANTEAFF. CDR3 nucleotide sequence: TGTGCCAGCAGCAGAGGGAGCCTAGAAGAGGACAGGGCGAACACTGAAGCTTTCTTT.

This clone came up once. This rearrangement joins TRBV5-4 to TRBJ1-2; 10 nucleotides line up with TRBD1. This CDR3 spans 14 amino acids. V lost 5 bases to trimming and J lost 4 bases; unmatched junction nucleotides: 5. Germline loops: CDR1 SGHNT, CDR2 YYREEE (reference sequence). CDR3 sequence (DNA): TGTGCCAGCAGGCGGACAGGGGGAGCCTATGGCTACACCTTC. Its translation: CASRRTGGAYGYTF.

The rearrangement links TRBV30 to TRBJ1-5, with TRBD1 identical over 9 bases. V was clipped by 7 bases and J by 5 bases; unmatched bases: 9. The CDR3 loop spans 14 amino acids. The germline CDR1 and CDR2 sequences are GTSNPN and SVGIG (reference sequence). In DNA, the CDR3 is TGTGCCTTTTCCGGGGGACAGGGTGATCAGCCCCAGCATTTT. Protein product: CAFSGGQGDQPQHF.

The V call is TRBV11-3, the J call TRBJ2-1; 11 bases agree with TRBD2. The length of the CDR3 is 15 residues. Looked up from germline, CDR1 is SGHNT and CDR2 is YENEEA. J gave up 7 bases and V 5 bases, and 7 bases lay outside the gene matches. CDR3 bases: TGTGCCAGCAGCAATAGCGGGAGGGCCAGAAATGAGCAGTTCTTC. It codes for CASSNSGRARNEQFF.

The chain uses TRBV7-2 and TRBJ1-5; 10 bases are a match to TRBD1. CDR3 length: 16 amino acids. J lost 6 bases, V lost 5 bases, and 10 bases had no gene match. Germline CDR1 is SGHTA and CDR2 is FQGNSA. This CDR3 is CASSPRLGTGVQPQHF. The CDR3 coding sequence is TGTGCCAGCAGCCCGCGTTTGGGGACAGGGGTTCAGCCCCAGCATTTT.

The chain has TRBV7-9 and TRBJ1-4; D is perhaps TRBD1 (5 bases). Trimming took off 1 base at V and 10 bases at J, with 16 bases between the two ends. The CDR3 runs 15 residues. Germline CDR1 SEHNR, CDR2 FQNEAQ (reference sequence). The CDR3 spells CASSLGGRELGKLFF. In nucleotides, the CDR3 is TGTGCCAGCAGCTTAGGAGGCAGGGAGCTTGGAAAACTGTTTTTT.

This chain joins TRBV3-1 (or the pseudogene TRBV3-2) and TRBJ2-4; TRBD1 matches at 8 bases. The trim removed 1 base at V and 1 base at J, leaving 12 bases unmatched. Looked up from germline, CDR1 is LGHDT and CDR2 is YNNKEL (reference sequence). This CDR3 is built from 19 residues. CDR3 loop: CASSQGLRTGIGAKNIQYF. The CDR3 DNA reads TGTGCCAGCAGCCAAGGACTACGGACAGGGATTGGCGCCAAAAACATTCAGTACTTC.

This chain joins TRBV25-1 and TRBJ2-1, with TRBD2 identical over 9 bases. The CDR3 loop spans 17 amino acids. V was pared by 1 base and J by 9 bases, with 13 bases of the junction left unmatched. The V gene's germline CDR1 is MGHDK and CDR2 SYGVNS. The CDR3 sequence: CASSESPHSGSWGEQFF. In DNA, the CDR3 is TGTGCCAGCAGTGAATCCCCCCATAGCGGGAGTTGGGGTGAGCAGTTCTTC.

V is TRBV19 and J is TRBJ2-7; D is unresolved. This CDR3 is 15 amino acids long. V was trimmed by 4 bases and J by 0 bases, leaving 13 bases between them. Per germline, CDR1 LNHDA and CDR2 SQIVND (reference sequence). The CDR3 loop reads CASSNGRLTSYEQYF. The CDR3 DNA sequence: TGTGCCAGTAGTAACGGACGGCTGACCTCCTACGAGCAGTACTTC.

This clone has just one count. The genes are TRBV10-3 and TRBJ2-1; tentative D call: TRBD2 (6 bases). The germline gives CDR1 ENHRY, CDR2 SYGVKD. The CDR3 is 14 residues long. The ends were cut back, 7 bases at V and 2 bases at J, with 12 bases in the middle. As DNA, the CDR3 is TGTGCCATCACCCCGGGACTTCCCTACAATGAGCAGTTCTTC. Protein: CAITPGLPYNEQFF.

This chain connects TRBV29-1 to TRBJ1-4, with a possible D match to TRBD1 (5 bases). With 4 bases removed from V and 7 bases from J, the gap between germline ends came to 13 bases. The CDR3 has 13 amino acids. CDR1 SQVTM and CDR2 ANQGSEA come from the germline V gene. CDR3 region: CSVVGALSEKLFF. The CDR3 DNA sequence: TGCAGCGTTGTTGGGGCCCTTAGTGAAAAACTGTTTTTT.

In its sample, this clone was seen once. The chain carries TRBV25-1 and TRBJ2-1, with D unclear. The ends were cut back, 2 bases at V and 5 bases at J, with 13 bases in the middle. This CDR3 region has 15 residues. CDR1 is MGHDK, CDR2 SYGVNS, per germline. The CDR3 loop is CASSETADTHNEQFF. The CDR3 DNA sequence: TGTGCCAGCAGTGAAACAGCTGATACACACAATGAGCAGTTCTTC.

The genes are TRBV5-1 and TRBJ1-4; 7 bases map to TRBD1. V lost 4 bases to trimming and J lost 12 bases; unmatched junction nucleotides: 15. Germline loops: CDR1 SGHRS, CDR2 YFSETQ. CDR3 length: 15 amino acids. DNA of the CDR3: TGCGCCAGCAGCCCTCTAGGACAGGCGTCGGAGGAACTGTTTTTT. Amino acid sequence: CASSPLGQASEELFF.

The chain is built from TRBV9 and TRBJ1-1; D uncertain. This CDR3 spans 14 amino acids. Germline V gene lookup returns CDR1 SGDLS and CDR2 YYNGEE. Trimming removed 1 base at V and 1 base at J, with 8 bases between. As DNA, the CDR3 is TGTGCCAGCAGCGTAATGGATGGGAACACTGAAGCTTTCTTT. Residues: CASSVMDGNTEAFF. The entire variable domain, with the rest obtained from reference TRBV9 and TRBJ1-1, is as follows: DSGVTQTPKHLITATGQRVTLRCSPRSGDLSVYWYQQSLDQGLQFLIQYYNGEERAKGNILERFSAQQFPDLHSELNLSSLELGDSALYFCASSVMDGNTEAFFGQGTRLTVV.

The CDR3 protein is CASSLSRDSGYTF. DNA for the CDR3: TGTGCCAGCAGCTTAAGCAGGGACTCTGGCTACACCTTC. The chain recombines TRBV7-2 with TRBJ1-2; the D gene is possibly TRBD1 (5 bases). The V and J ends lost 2 bases and 7 bases respectively, with 11 bases between them. Germline CDR1 and CDR2: SGHTA and FQGNSA. The CDR3 length is 13 residues. Looking up the rest from reference TRBV7-2 and TRBJ1-2 gives the full variable domain: GAGVSQSPSNKVTEKGKDVELRCDPISGHTALYWYRQSLGQGLEFLIYFQGNSAPDKSGLPSDRFSAERTGGSVSTLTIQRTQQEDSAVYLCASSLSRDSGYTFGSGTRLTVV.

The chain is built from TRBV18 and TRBJ2-5, with TRBD1 as a possible D gene (6 bases). Germline values: CDR1 KGHSH, CDR2 LQKENI. The V and J ends lost 3 bases and 3 bases respectively, with 8 bases between them. There are 13 residues in the CDR3. DNA for the CDR3: TGTGCCAGCTCACCCTCAGGGGAAGAGACCCAGTACTTC. Protein sequence: CASSPSGEETQYF.

The rearrangement uses TRBV29-1 and TRBJ2-3, with 11 nucleotides matching TRBD2. J gave up 0 bases and V 6 bases, and 8 bases lay outside the gene matches. The CDR3 runs to 16 residues. The germline V gene encodes CDR1 SQVTM and CDR2 ANQGSEA. CDR3 nucleotide sequence: TGCAGCGTCGGCTTGACTAGCGGGGCTAGCACAGATACGCAGTATTTT. Its protein product is CSVGLTSGASTDTQYF.

The chain joins TRBV5-1 to TRBJ1-1, with a possible D match to TRBD1 (5 bases). V was pared by 7 bases and J by 3 bases, with 19 bases between. CDR1 SGHRS and CDR2 YFSETQ come from the germline V gene. The CDR3 contains 15 residues. As DNA, the CDR3 is TGCGCCAGCTTCCCCACCCAGGGAAAGTACACTGAAGCTTTCTTT. Its protein is CASFPTQGKYTEAFF.

The rearrangement joins TRBV19 to TRBJ2-7; 12 bases map to TRBD2. Losses at the gene ends were 4 bases for V and 6 bases for J; bases not matched to a gene: 4. The CDR3 covers 14 residues. Per germline, CDR1 LNHDA and CDR2 SQIVND (reference sequence). CDR3 sequence: CASSRLAGESEQYF. The CDR3 DNA sequence: TGTGCCAGTAGTAGACTAGCGGGAGAATCCGAGCAGTACTTC.

DNA for the CDR3: TGTGCCAGCAGCGATCCGGGACAAACCTATGGCTACACCTTC. It translates to CASSDPGQTYGYTF. The V and J genes are TRBV5-4 and TRBJ1-2; tentatively, D is TRBD1 (6 bases). V lost 4 bases and J 4 bases, leaving 14 bases between the germline ends. Germline loops: CDR1 SGHNT, CDR2 YYREEE (reference sequence). This CDR3 is 14 amino acids long.

V is TRBV6-4 and J is TRBJ1-4; D is ambiguous. CDR1 is MRHNA, CDR2 SNTAGT, per germline. This CDR3 spans 14 amino acids. With 7 bases removed from V and 0 bases from J, the gap between germline ends came to 9 bases. The CDR3 DNA follows: TGTGCCAGCAATAAGGAAGCAACTAATGAAAAACTGTTTTTT. Translated, it gives CASNKEATNEKLFF.